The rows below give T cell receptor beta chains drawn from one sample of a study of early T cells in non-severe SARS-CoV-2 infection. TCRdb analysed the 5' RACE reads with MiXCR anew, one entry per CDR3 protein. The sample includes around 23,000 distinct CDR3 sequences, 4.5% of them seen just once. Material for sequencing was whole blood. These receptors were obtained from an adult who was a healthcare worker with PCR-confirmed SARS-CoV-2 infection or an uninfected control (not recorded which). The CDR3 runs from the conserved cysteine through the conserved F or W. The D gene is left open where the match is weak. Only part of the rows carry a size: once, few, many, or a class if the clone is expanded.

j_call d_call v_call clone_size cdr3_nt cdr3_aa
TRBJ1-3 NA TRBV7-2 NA TGTGCCAGCAGCCCCCAGGGGACCTCTGGAAACACCATATATTTT CASSPQGTSGNTIYF
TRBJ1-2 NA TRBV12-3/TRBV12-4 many TGTGCCAGCAGTTTAGTTGGTGTTAGTGGCTACACCTTC CASSLVGVSGYTF
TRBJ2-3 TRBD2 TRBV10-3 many TGTGCCATCAGCCTTAGCGGGAGGGCAGATACGCAGTATTTT CAISLSGRADTQYF
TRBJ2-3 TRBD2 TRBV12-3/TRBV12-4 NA TGTGCCAGCAGGGGCGGGACTAGCGGGAGTAGCGATACGCAGTATTTT CASRGGTSGSSDTQYF
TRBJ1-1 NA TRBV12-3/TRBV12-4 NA TGTGCCAGCAGTTTAGCCAGTGAAGCTTTCTTT CASSLASEAFF
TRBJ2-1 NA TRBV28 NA TGTGCCAGCAGTGAAGTTACGGGGAATACCTACAATGAGCAGTTCTTC CASSEVTGNTYNEQFF
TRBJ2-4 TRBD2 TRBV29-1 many TGCAGCGTTGGGCTAGCGGGGCACATTCAGTACTTC CSVGLAGHIQYF
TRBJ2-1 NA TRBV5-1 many TGCGCCAGCAGCTTTCGTGCGGGAAAGTACAATGAGCAGTTCTTC CASSFRAGKYNEQFF
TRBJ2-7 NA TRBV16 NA TGTGCCAGCAGCCAATTTTGGGGGCGCGAGCAGTACTTC CASSQFWGREQYF
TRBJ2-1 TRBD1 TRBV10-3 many TGTGCCATCAGTGGACAGGGTCGCTACAATGAGCAGTTCTTC CAISGQGRYNEQFF
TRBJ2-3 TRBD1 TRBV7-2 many TGTGCCAGCAGCCCAGCCTCCGGGACAGTTGGTGGTACGCAGTATTTT CASSPASGTVGGTQYF
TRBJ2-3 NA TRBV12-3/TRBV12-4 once TGTGCCAGCAAGGGCAGGGGAATTGCAGATACGCAGTATTTT CASKGRGIADTQYF
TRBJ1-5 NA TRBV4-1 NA TGCGCCAGCAGCCAAGTGTTAAGCCCTGCTAATCAGTCCCAGCATTTT CASSQVLSPANQSQHF
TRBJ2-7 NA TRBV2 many TGTGCCAGCAGTGAATCGTTTACAGGGTTGACCTACTTC CASSESFTGLTYF
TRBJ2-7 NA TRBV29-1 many TGCAGCGTTGGCCCCAGGGCAGGGTTATACGAGCAGTACTTC CSVGPRAGLYEQYF
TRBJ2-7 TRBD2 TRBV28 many TGTGCCAGCAGTTTCCCCCGACTGAGGGTAGCGGGAGAAGTCGGCGAGCAGTACTTC CASSFPRLRVAGEVGEQYF
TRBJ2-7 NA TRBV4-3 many TGCGCCAGCAGCCTTTCCCGGGACCACTACGAGCAGTACTTC CASSLSRDHYEQYF
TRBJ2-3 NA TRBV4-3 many TGCGCCAGCAGCCAAGAAAGCGGGAGCACAGATACGCAGTATTTT CASSQESGSTDTQYF
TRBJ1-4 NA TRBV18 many TGTGCCAGCTCCCCAGGGACGGATAATGAAAAACTGTTTTTT CASSPGTDNEKLFF